The present T cell receptor (beta chain) was sequenced within a study of shared clonotypes between healthy human individuals. An assay was performed, and its level was deep. Repertoires were generated with immunoSEQ multiplex PCR, while TCRdb's copy carries only in-frame clones and drops some. The sample lists about 490,000 clones, roughly four fifths seen once, with 10% to 15% in the top ten. All donors were healthy HIV-negative adults lacking recent acute infections or vaccinations. Germline V lookup: CDR1 SGHAT, CDR2 FQNNGV. The J segment lost 3 bases and the V segment lost 8 bases, leaving 12 bases of the junction unmatched. There are 15 residues in the CDR3.

Input material: PBMCs. The chain is built from TRBV11-2 and TRBJ1-2; 7 bases line up with TRBD1. The clonotype was recovered from a woman in her 40s in good health. Some clones in this sample may be carry-over from other donors' samples. The CDR3 region is CASAQGPAADYGYTF. For the CDR3, the DNA is TGTGCCAGCGCACAGGGGCCGGCGGCGGACTATGGCTACACCTTC.